The present T cell receptor (beta chain) was sequenced within a study of T cells after yellow fever vaccination. About the research overall: Fractions with few cells were prepared using SMART-Seq v4 Ultra Low Input. Study results and limitations: The secondary response showed a weaker magnitude and a faster peak, day 5 versus 15.

TCRdb re-called the 5' RACE reads with MiXCR, one entry per CDR3 protein. The table shows hundreds of thousands of distinct CDR3 sequences, with 4.1% occurring only once. This clonotype turned up a few times. Its antigen is not identified. This CDR3 has 10 residues. Deletions cut 7 bases from V and 8 bases from J, with 8 bases between. From germline, CDR1 is WNHNN and CDR2 SYGVQD (reference sequence). The sample in question was PBMCs, obtained 5 days after the yellow fever booster vaccination. V gene TRBV10-1 combines with J gene TRBJ1-2; D ambiguous. The origin of this receptor is a man aged 18 to 29 who received the YFV17D yellow fever vaccine. CDR3 region: CASTKGGYTF. CDR3 nucleotide sequence: TGCGCCAGCACAAAGGGCGGCTACACCTTC.